This T cell receptor (beta chain) was identified during a study of T-cell reconstitution after alpha-beta-depleted transplantation in children. As it was prepared, the TCRbeta library received unique molecular identifiers. From the PCR reads, TCRdb called clonotypes with MiXCR, one entry per CDR3 protein. The data show about 980,000 distinct CDR3 sequences, about 26% seen once. This CDR3 spans 19 amino acids. The junction had 14 bases not matched to a gene; V was cut back by 0 bases and J by 7 bases. Germline CDR1 and CDR2: LNHNV and YYDKDF (reference sequence). Study results and caveats: Diversity and T-cell counts at one year after transplant derived mostly from new T cells. Several hundred expanded graft clones reportedly supplied alpha-beta T cells about two months after transplant. Surviving recipient T cells and thymic progenitors produced the high day-60 TCRbeta diversity seen in some patients.

A remark on this clonotype: Its antigen is undetermined.

The rearrangement uses TRBV15 and TRBJ2-1, with 11 positions matching TRBD2. Here the sequenced sample was PBMCs, mostly from graft donor cells, taken 360 days after TCRalphabeta/CD19-depleted stem cell transplant. The origin of this receptor is a boy less than two years old who had a stem cell transplant for SCID, so the T cells may come from the graft donor. CDR3 nucleotide sequence: TGTGCCACCAGCAGAGATCTCACCAAACTAGCGGGAGCTGGGAATGAGCAGTTCTTC. Translated, it gives CATSRDLTKLAGAGNEQFF.